This entry is about one T cell receptor beta chain. What it recognizes is unknown. This specimen belongs to a study of Ad26.COV2.S vaccination and SARS-CoV-2 variants. For the study at large: In the study, Ad26.COV2.S was injected intramuscularly once, or twice 56 days apart.

The data were produced by immunoSEQ multiplex PCR, yet TCRdb's version contains in-frame clones alone and is incomplete. The sample has hundreds of thousands of clones, 89% seen once. As to treatment: 19 received Ad26.COV2.S at low or high dose, single or two shots; several received placebo; per-sample allocation not given. Sampling happened 63 days after the first vaccine or placebo injection. A Boston adult aged 18-55 years was the donor. Its platform was an Ad26 vector, and its expressed antigen was Wuhan-strain SARS-CoV-2 spike. CDR1 is LGHDT and CDR2 is YNNKEL in the germline V gene (reference sequence). CDR3 length equals 15 residues. V was pared by 6 bases and J by 2 bases, with 9 bases of the junction left unmatched. Study conclusions and caveats: Those who received vaccine or placebo ended up with similar non-spike TCR breadth.

The sequencing here drew on peripheral blood, taken in a trial of Ad26.COV2.S vaccine versus placebo. This TCR was recovered from a person between 18 and 60 years old who received the Ad26.COV2.S COVID-19 vaccine or a placebo. J is TRBJ2-7 and V is TRBV3-1 (or the pseudogene TRBV3-2), with 8 bases fitting TRBD1. The CDR3 reads CASSPTGGHTYEQYF. The CDR3 bases are TGTGCCAGCAGTCCCACAGGGGGACACACCTACGAGCAGTACTTC.